This T cell receptor (beta chain) was sequenced during a study of OX40 agonist ivuxolimab in advanced cancers. Whole-study context: Patients were around 83% male with ages roughly 20 to 85, mean about 60. Overall study results and limits: At 0.1 to 3.0 mg/kg, CD4+ and CD8+ blood T cells expanded clonally by week 6. Not determined was the antigen specificity of the expanded peripheral T cells. Among the lowest peripheral clonal expansion occurred in 0.1-3.0 mg/kg partial responders.

The CDR3 consists of 13 residues. The germline V and J ends were trimmed by 0 bases and 10 bases, with 12 bases remaining between them. Germline V gene lookup returns CDR1 MGHDK and CDR2 SYGVNS. About this clone itself: Its antigen is undetermined.

Clones were sequenced by immunoSEQ multiplex PCR, and TCRdb holds only the in-frame ones, with some missing. This table holds about 110,000 clones, less than 95% found once. This clonotype was sampled from an adult with an advanced solid tumor such as melanoma, head and neck, liver or kidney cancer. The genes are TRBV25-1 and TRBJ1-1, with D possibly matching TRBD1 (5 bases). The sample was CD4+ or CD8+ T cells sorted from blood, taken in a trial of the OX40 agonist ivuxolimab. CDR3 residues: CASSEYEGMAAFF. CDR3 DNA sequence: TGTGCCAGCAGTGAATATGAGGGGATGGCAGCTTTCTTT. The full variable domain, completed using reference TRBV25-1 and TRBJ1-1, is EADIYQTPRYLVIGTGKKITLECSQTMGHDKMYWYQQDPGMELHLIHYSYGVNSTEKGDLSSESTVSRIRTEHFPLTLESARPSHTSQYLCASSEYEGMAAFFGQGTRLTVV.